These T cell receptor beta chains were read from a single sample in a study of post-analysis software for immune sequencing data. TCRdb used MiXCR to reprocess the PCR reads, holding one entry per CDR3 protein. The sample has some 690,000 distinct CDR3 sequences; 59% are singletons. What was sequenced was blood. Receptors originate from a girl aged 2 to 10 with multiple sclerosis. CDR3s leave out the opening cysteine and the closing phenylalanine or tryptophan. A D gene is named only where the DNA matches it firmly. Only part of the rows carry a size: once, few, many, or a class if the clone is expanded.

>TRBV5-1|TRBD2|few
ASSLLAGGNNEQF
>TRBV5-1|TRBD2|few
ASSLPGLAGEGEQF
>TRBV6-5|.|few
ATGPVGYNEQF
>TRBV6-6|.|few
ASSYPRDMNTEAF
>TRBV7-2|.|once
ASSPPGGGKETQY
>TRBV15|.|.
ATSRDRSQPQH
>TRBV28|.|.
ASSLKQGVTEAF
>TRBV7-9|.|.
ASSALQETQY
>TRBV20-1|TRBD1|.
SASRGPYNSPLH
>TRBV9|TRBD1|.
ASSPRQGANEQY
>TRBV7-7|.|.
ASSRGTEGGTRY
>TRBV7-9|.|few
ASSSGSNYGYT
>TRBV6-6|.|.
ASTHPHLSEQF
>TRBV2|TRBD1|few
ASRDRGGTEAF
>TRBV29-1|.|.
SAGRERSEQY
>TRBV11-2|TRBD2|once
ASSSRRRGVGNEQF
>TRBV7-9|.|once
ASSPVGGLDTDTQY
>TRBV20-1|TRBD2|once
SASGTSGGAIDTQY
>TRBV6-2/TRBV6-3|TRBD1|.
ASSPAGTVYNEQY
>TRBV10-2|.|.
ASSESGRSTDTQY
>TRBV3-1|.|.
ASSQDGGLGRYT
>TRBV4-3|TRBD2|.
ASSQDLSSGVYTDTQY
>TRBV29-1|.|once
SVEDGQTGYNEQF
>TRBV24-1|.|.
ATREDVNNEQF
>TRBV9|TRBD1|few
ASSATGGSDEQY
>TRBV29-1|.|.
SGGGGLNTEAF
>TRBV7-8|.|few
ASSHLGAAPTDTQY
>TRBV6-1|TRBD2|few
ASRERGASYEQY
>TRBV5-1|.|.
ASSLEGLARGYT
>TRBV4-1|TRBD1|.
ASSQPGTGGMYTQY
>TRBV12-3/TRBV12-4|.|few
ASSPDRANYGYT
>TRBV20-1|.|.
SARDVGSSYEQY
>TRBV27|.|once
ASSPRPGERTEAF
>TRBV20-1|TRBD1|many
SAWTGNTEAF
>TRBV20-1|.|.
NASASGTSGNTIY
>TRBV12-3/TRBV12-4|TRBD2|.
ASSAQTSGSAYEQY
>TRBV29-1|TRBD2|.
SVELREGPADTQY
>TRBV2|TRBD1|.
ASSEDRGHIQY
>TRBV20-1|.|.
SARDQGIAF
>TRBV4-3|.|.
ASSQVDRQETQY
>TRBV6-5|TRBD2|.
ASSYPSGTDRYEQY
>TRBV7-2|.|.
ASSALFEAF
>TRBV5-1|.|.
ASSLSGGKNEQF
>TRBV5-5|.|.
ASSGQVGVNTEAF